This T cell receptor (beta chain) stems from a study of regulatory T cells in long-lasting Graves disease. The time point here: newly diagnosed GD, antithyroid drugs for less than 3 months. Following extraction of RNA from PBMCs, that RNA was used to make the TCR library. This clonotype was seen many times. Germline values: CDR1 ENHRY, CDR2 SYGVKD. V trimming: 0 bases; J trimming: 6 bases; junction bases outside the gene matches: 11. The CDR3 contains 16 residues. For TCR beta, libraries came from iRepertoire HTBI primers and Arm-PCR of CDR3 regions. Each CDR3 protein is one row after TCRdb ran MiXCR on the multiplex PCR reads. The sample has about half a million distinct CDR3 sequences, about 12% seen once. This sample also appeared in a second study, on T cells in Graves' hyperthyroidism and ophthalmopathy.

This sequence originates from a woman younger than 45 with Graves disease. The J gene is TRBJ2-7, the V gene TRBV10-3, with 7 bases that match TRBD1. The starting material was peripheral blood mononuclear cells (PBMCs), obtained at new diagnosis, from a patient treated with antithyroid drugs. The CDR3 DNA follows: TGTGCCATCAGTGAGTCGACAGGGCGGAAATGGGGCGAGCAGTACTTC. It is translated as CAISESTGRKWGEQYF.